Following are 31 T cell receptor beta chains from one sample sequenced in a study of blood T cells in healthy people across ages. Through a sample-barcoded 5' primer and a J-beta primer mix, a second PCR was run for about 6 to 11 cycles. MiXCR, run by TCRdb on the 5' RACE reads, gives a single entry per CDR3 protein. The sample contains 650,000 to 700,000 distinct CDR3 sequences, about 32% of which appear only once. The sample comprised blood. These receptor sequences come from a woman older than 75 in good health.

The chain is built from TRBV5-1 and TRBJ1-2; D is uncertain. CDR3 length equals 13 residues. Germline V lookup: CDR1 SGHRS, CDR2 YFSETQ. V dropped 2 bases and J dropped 2 bases, with 7 bases sitting between them. The CDR3 region is CASSFETNYGYTF. The CDR3 coding sequence is TGCGCCAGCAGCTTCGAGACAAACTATGGCTACACCTTC. The full variable domain, in which reference TRBV5-1 and TRBJ1-2 provide the parts outside the CDR3, is KAGVTQTPRYLIKTRGQQVTLSCSPISGHRSVSWYQQTPGQGLQFLFEYFSETQRNKGNFPGRFSGRQFSNSRSEMNVSTLELGDSALYLCASSFETNYGYTFGSGTRLTVV.

As concerns this clonotype: Sequence at one end of the junction differs from germline and may be a read error. This chain links TRBV9 with TRBJ1-1; D unresolved. The CDR3 loop spans 12 amino acids. Germline V gene sequence: CDR1 SGDLS, CDR2 YYNGEE. The CDR3 sequence: CASSVAGSKAYF. CDR3 bases: TGTGCCAGCAGCGTAGCTGGCAGTAAAGCTTACTTT.

This clonotype showed up many times. This chain links TRBV6-1 with TRBJ2-7, with no clear D. The V gene lost 6 bases and the J gene lost 3 bases, with 9 bases spanning the gap. The CDR3 has 12 residues. Germline V gives CDR1 MNHNS, CDR2 SASEGT. CDR3 sequence reads: CASSNTLYEQYF. The CDR3 nucleotides read TGTGCCAGCAGCAACACACTCTACGAGCAGTACTTC.

There are many counts of this clonotype. The chain is built from TRBV6-1 and TRBJ2-5; TRBD2 might be the D (6 bases). The ends were cut back, 7 bases at V and 1 base at J, with 13 bases in the middle. Germline CDR1 is MNHNS and CDR2 is SASEGT. The length of the CDR3 is 14 residues. The CDR3 protein is CASIGGTFQETQYF. CDR3 nucleotide sequence: TGTGCCAGCATCGGCGGGACCTTCCAAGAGACCCAGTACTTC.

This clonotype was counted ten times or more. This chain joins TRBV3-1 and TRBJ2-4; TRBD2 agrees at 10 bases. J gave up 0 bases and V 0 bases, and 11 bases lay outside the gene matches. CDR3 length: 20 amino acids. The germline V gene has CDR1 LGHDT and CDR2 YNNKEL (reference sequence). CDR3 nucleotide sequence: TGTGCCAGCAGCCAAGAATCTGCTAGCGGGGGACCCCTAGCCAAAAACATTCAGTACTTC. This gives the protein CASSQESASGGPLAKNIQYF.

This chain joins TRBV6-1 and TRBJ2-1; TRBD2 aligns across 11 bases. The last part of the DNA fits TRBJ2-7 better; the J call may be wrong. Germline CDR1 reads MNHNS; CDR2 reads SASEGT. The CDR3 is 15 amino acids. In nucleotides, the CDR3 is TGTGCCAGCAATCCTCTAGCGGGGGGCTACAATGAGCAGTACTTC. Translated: CASNPLAGGYNEQYF.

The V gene is TRBV10-3, the J gene TRBJ1-1, with D perhaps matching TRBD1 (6 bases). Trimming shortened V by 3 bases and J by 1 base, and 12 bases separated the two germline ends. This CDR3 has 15 amino acids. Germline values: CDR1 ENHRY, CDR2 SYGVKD. The CDR3 sequence is CAISETGAQNTEAFF. The CDR3 coding sequence is TGTGCCATCAGTGAAACGGGGGCGCAGAACACTGAAGCTTTCTTT.

The chain couples TRBV20-1 to TRBJ2-3; maybe TRBD2 (5 bases). Looked up from germline, CDR1 is DFQATT and CDR2 is SNEGSKA (reference sequence). The CDR3 length is 12 residues. This CDR3 reads CTCGPSADTQYF. For the CDR3, the DNA is TGCACCTGCGGGCCCTCCGCGGATACGCAGTATTTT.

This clonotype was counted at least ten times. The genes are TRBV20-1 and TRBJ2-5; D unresolved. Trimming removed 5 bases from V and 5 bases from J, with 12 bases in between. CDR1 and CDR2 from the germline V gene are DFQATT and SNEGSKA (reference sequence). The CDR3 is 12 amino acids. CDR3 coding DNA: TGCAGTGCTGCACGGCAGAAGGAGACCCAGTACTTC. Translated, it gives CSAARQKETQYF.

The table lists this clonotype with many counts. The genes are TRBV24-1 and TRBJ1-2, with TRBD1 identical over 11 bases. Germline trimming cut 3 bases from V and 2 bases from J; bases unmatched to any gene: 4. Germline CDR1 KGHDR, CDR2 SFDVKD. CDR3 size: 16 residues. DNA for the CDR3: TGTGCCACCAGTGATCCCGGACAGGGGGCGAACTATGGCTACACCTTC. As protein: CATSDPGQGANYGYTF.

This clonotype was observed a handful of times. With a much larger clone just one base away, this may be a read error. This sequence joins TRBV20-1 and TRBJ2-3; 7 nucleotides match TRBD2. The CDR3 runs to 15 residues. Germline CDR1 reads DFQATT; CDR2 reads SNEGSKA (reference sequence). In nucleotides, the CDR3 is TGCAGTGCTGCCTGGGGGGGTTCTAGCACAGATGCGCAGTATTTT. This gives the protein CSAAWGGSSTDAQYF.

This clonotype came up many times. The junction shows a germline mismatch at one end, possibly a read error. The V and J genes are TRBV12-3 or TRBV12-4 and TRBJ2-3; D might be TRBD1 or TRBD2, each matching 5 bases. The CDR3 covers 14 residues. DNA of the CDR3: TGCGCCAGCAGCTTGAGGGGTAGCACAGATACGCAGTATTTT. Translating it yields CASSLRGSTDTQYF.

Comments on this clonotype: It may be a read error: a sequence one base away is much more abundant. This rearrangement joins TRBV15 to TRBJ2-1; D unclear. V dropped 0 bases and J dropped 10 bases, with 13 bases sitting between them. This CDR3 has 14 amino acids. In germline, CDR1 is LNHNV, CDR2 YYDKDF (reference sequence). The DNA of the CDR3 is TGTGCCACCAGCAGAGATCAAGAGCCCTACGAGCAGTTCTTC. Residues: CATSRDQEPYEQFF.

This clonotype was counted a few times. This rearrangement joins TRBV28 to TRBJ2-1; D might be TRBD1 (6 bases). The CDR3 runs to 13 residues. Per the germline V gene, CDR1 is MDHEN and CDR2 is SYDVKM. Deletions cut 6 bases from V and 10 bases from J, with 16 bases between. CDR3 protein: CASRVLVGQEQFF. The CDR3 DNA reads TGTGCCAGCAGGGTTCTTGTGGGACAAGAGCAGTTCTTC.

Comments on this clonotype: This may come from a read error, since a much larger clone is one base off. This rearrangement joins TRBV20-1 to TRBJ1-2, with D perhaps matching TRBD1 (5 bases). The CDR3 sequence is 12 residues long. Germline V gene lookup returns CDR1 DFQATT and CDR2 SNEGSKA (reference sequence). CDR3 protein: CRAKDTFYGYTF. CDR3 nucleotides: TGCAGGGCCAAGGACACCTTCTATGGCTACACCTTC.

This clonotype has a count of ten or more. The V gene is TRBV5-1, the J gene TRBJ2-3; tentative D call: TRBD1 (5 bases). Germline V CDR1 and CDR2: SGHRS, YFSETQ. V shed 2 bases and J shed 6 bases, with 13 bases lying between them. The CDR3 contains 14 residues. The CDR3 sequence is CASSLQDPRDTQYF. DNA for the CDR3: TGCGCCAGCAGCTTACAGGACCCACGGGATACGCAGTATTTT.

The table lists this clonotype with a few counts. The rearrangement joins TRBV11-3 to TRBJ2-2; TRBD1 matches 8 bases. CDR1 and CDR2 from the germline V gene are SGHNT and YENEEA. The CDR3 totals 13 residues. V was pared by 9 bases and J by 4 bases, with 4 bases of the junction left unmatched. The chain's CDR3 is CASSRGRTGELFF. The CDR3 coding sequence is TGTGCCAGTTCCAGGGGGCGCACCGGGGAGCTGTTTTTT.

Only a few counts were recorded for this clonotype. V gene TRBV20-1 combines with J gene TRBJ2-4; 9 bases are shared with TRBD2. The DNA end is more similar to TRBJ2-7, so the J call may be wrong. The CDR3 is made up of 13 amino acids. Germline V gene data show CDR1 as DFQATT and CDR2 as SNEGSKA (reference sequence). CDR3 bases: TGCAGTGCTAGGCGGCGGGAGGGTTACGAGCAGTACTTC. Residues: CSARRREGYEQYF.

This clonotype has a count of ten or more. The chain carries TRBV24-1 and TRBJ2-1, with TRBD1 matching over 8 bases. This CDR3 has 15 residues. The germline V gene has CDR1 KGHDR and CDR2 SFDVKD. The V and J ends lost 3 bases and 7 bases, in that order; junction bases with no gene match: 7. The CDR3 coding sequence is TGTGCCACCAGTGATCCAAAGACAGGGGAGAATGAGCAGTTCTTC. Encoded protein: CATSDPKTGENEQFF.

The chain carries TRBV27 and TRBJ2-1, with D tentatively TRBD1 (6 bases). Germline V CDR1 and CDR2: MNHEY, SMNVEV (reference sequence). The length of the CDR3 is 14 residues. With 3 bases removed from V and 4 bases from J, the gap between germline ends came to 10 bases. The CDR3 loop is CASSFWDTYNEQFF. DNA for the CDR3: TGTGCCAGCAGTTTTTGGGACACTTACAATGAGCAGTTCTTC.

This clonotype was seen at least ten times. This rearrangement joins TRBV20-1 to TRBJ2-5; 9 positions agree with TRBD2. The trim removed 5 bases at V and 1 base at J, leaving 8 bases unmatched. The CDR3 runs to 15 residues. The germline V gene has CDR1 DFQATT and CDR2 SNEGSKA (reference sequence). CDR3 nucleotides: TGCAGTGCTCCGAAAGCGGGGGGCCTCCAAGAGACCCAGTACTTC. This encodes CSAPKAGGLQETQYF.

This clonotype has at least ten counts. This chain connects TRBV4-2 to TRBJ1-2; D possibly corresponds to TRBD1 (6 bases). The CDR3 runs 14 residues. The germline gives CDR1 LGHNA, CDR2 YNFKEQ. Trimming pared 2 bases from V and 2 bases from J, leaving 9 bases between. CDR3 sequence: CASSQRTENYGYTF. The CDR3 region has the DNA TGTGCCAGCAGCCAAAGGACAGAAAACTATGGCTACACCTTC.

This clonotype has ten or more counts. The chain couples TRBV10-3 to TRBJ2-5; 8 nucleotides line up with TRBD2. V was pared by 0 bases and J by 2 bases, with 5 bases of the junction left unmatched. Germline-derived CDR1 and CDR2 are ENHRY and SYGVKD. The CDR3 totals 16 residues. The CDR3 bases are TGTGCCATCAGTGAGTCGTCTAGCGGGTTACAAGAGACCCAGTACTTC. It encodes CAISESSSGLQETQYF.

At least ten counts were recorded for this clonotype. The chain combines TRBV12-3 or TRBV12-4 with TRBJ2-1, with D possibly matching TRBD2 (6 bases). The CDR3 totals 14 residues. The V and J ends lost 3 bases and 5 bases respectively, with 11 bases between them. The CDR3 spells CASSFTGSHNEQFF. CDR3 bases: TGTGCCAGCAGTTTCACCGGGAGCCACAATGAGCAGTTCTTC.

This clonotype was found many times. V is TRBV2 and J is TRBJ2-1; 9 bases map to TRBD2. Trimming took 3 bases from V and 9 from J; bases not matched to a gene: 9. The germline CDR1 and CDR2 sequences are SNHLY and FYNNEI. This CDR3 has 15 residues. CDR3 sequence (DNA): TGTGCCAGCAGTGATCGAGCGGGGGGCCCCGGTGAGCAGTTCTTC. It codes for CASSDRAGGPGEQFF. Supplemented by reference TRBV2 and TRBJ2-1, the full variable domain reads EPEVTQTPSHQVTQMGQEVILRCVPISNHLYFYWYRQILGQKVEFLVSFYNNEISEKSEIFDDQFSVERPDGSNFTLKIRSTKLEDSAMYFCASSDRAGGPGEQFFGPGTRLTVL.

This clonotype occurred many times. J is TRBJ2-3 and V is TRBV20-1; 8 bases line up with TRBD2. The CDR3 has 17 residues. With V trimmed by 5 bases and J by 1 base, 14 bases remained unmatched. Germline CDR1 DFQATT, CDR2 SNEGSKA (reference sequence). In nucleotides, the CDR3 is TGCAGTGCTCATCGTCCGGGACTAGATCCACGCACAGATACGCAGTATTTT. This sequence encodes CSAHRPGLDPRTDTQYF.

The sample holds many counts of this clonotype. The gene calls are TRBV9 and TRBJ2-3, with D perhaps TRBD2 (5 bases). Looked up from germline, CDR1 is SGDLS and CDR2 is YYNGEE. The CDR3 is 14 amino acids. Trimming stripped 1 base from V and 5 bases from J, with 11 bases between. CDR3 bases: TGTGCCAGCAGCGTACTCCCCCGGGAAGATACGCAGTATTTT. Translation gives CASSVLPREDTQYF.

As to this clonotype: This clone may be a read error of a much larger clone one base away. The chain links TRBV28 to TRBJ2-4; TRBD2 is a possible D gene (7 bases). This CDR3 comprises 15 residues. Germline CDR1 is MDHEN and CDR2 is SYDVKM. V lost 4 bases and J lost 15, with 25 bases in between. CDR3 loop: CASSSHRGGWSERYF. The CDR3 coding sequence is TGTGCCAGCAGTTCCCATAGGGGGGGCTGGAGCGAGCGGTACTTC.

This chain links TRBV5-1 with TRBJ2-4; D ambiguous. The tail of the sequence fits TRBJ2-7 better, so the J call may be wrong. The CDR3 is 14 amino acids. Germline CDR1 and CDR2: SGHRS and YFSETQ. CDR3 region: CASILLPGAHEQYF. The CDR3, as DNA: TGCGCCAGCATCCTTCTCCCAGGAGCCCACGAGCAGTACTTC.

Details on this clonotype: A much larger clonotype is one base distant, so this may be a read error. This rearrangement joins TRBV5-6 to TRBJ2-3; 11 nucleotides align to TRBD2. The CDR3 has 16 amino acids. Germline CDR1 and CDR2: SGHDT and YYEEEE. CDR3 DNA sequence: TGTGCCCGCAGCCCCACTAGCGGGGGAGCCCCAGATACGCAGTATTTT. It yields the protein CARSPTSGGAPDTQYF.

A remark on this clonotype: A clone one base away is much larger, so this may be a read error. The rearrangement uses TRBV12-3 or TRBV12-4 and TRBJ2-7, with D uncertain. The CDR3 is 13 residues long. V was clipped by 6 bases and J by 0 bases, with 9 bases between them. The CDR3 here is CASRRALSYEQYF. The DNA of the CDR3 is TGTGCCAGCAGGCGTGCCCTCTCCTACGAGCAGTACTTC.